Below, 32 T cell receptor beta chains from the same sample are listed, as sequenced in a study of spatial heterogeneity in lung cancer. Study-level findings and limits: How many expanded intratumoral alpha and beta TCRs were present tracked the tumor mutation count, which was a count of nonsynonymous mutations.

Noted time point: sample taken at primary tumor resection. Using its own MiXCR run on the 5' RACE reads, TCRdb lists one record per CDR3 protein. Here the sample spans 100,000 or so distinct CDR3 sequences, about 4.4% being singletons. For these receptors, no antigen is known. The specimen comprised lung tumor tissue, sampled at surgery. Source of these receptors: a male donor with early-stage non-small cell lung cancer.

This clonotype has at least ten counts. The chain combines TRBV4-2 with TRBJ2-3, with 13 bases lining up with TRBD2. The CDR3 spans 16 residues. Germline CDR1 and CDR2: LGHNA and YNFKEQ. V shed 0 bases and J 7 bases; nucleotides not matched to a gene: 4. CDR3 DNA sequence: TGTGCCAGCAGCCAAGAGACTAGCGGGAGGTTATATACGCAGTATTTT. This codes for CASSQETSGRLYTQYF.

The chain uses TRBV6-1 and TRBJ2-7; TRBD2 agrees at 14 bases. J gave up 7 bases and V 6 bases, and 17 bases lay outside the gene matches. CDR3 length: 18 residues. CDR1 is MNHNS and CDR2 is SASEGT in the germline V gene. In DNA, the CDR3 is TGTGCCAGCAGGGGGACTAGCGGGAGATGGTCTACCTACTGGGAGCAGTACTTC. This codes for CASRGTSGRWSTYWEQYF.

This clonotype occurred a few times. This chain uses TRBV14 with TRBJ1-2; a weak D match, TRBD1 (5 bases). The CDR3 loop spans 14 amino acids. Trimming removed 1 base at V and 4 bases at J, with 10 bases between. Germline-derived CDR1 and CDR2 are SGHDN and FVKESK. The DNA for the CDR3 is TGTGCCAGCAGCCAAGGGGGACCCCTCTATGGCTACACCTTC. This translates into CASSQGGPLYGYTF.

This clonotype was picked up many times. The DNA for the CDR3 is TGTGCCAGCAGCTTAGCTACGGGACAGGTCACCGGGGAGCTGTTTTTT. Translating gives CASSLATGQVTGELFF. The V gene is TRBV7-2, the J gene TRBJ2-2; 8 bases match TRBD1. Germline-derived CDR1 and CDR2 are SGHTA and FQGNSA. The CDR3 contains 16 residues. The junction had 4 bases not matched to a gene; V was cut back by 0 bases and J by 4 bases.

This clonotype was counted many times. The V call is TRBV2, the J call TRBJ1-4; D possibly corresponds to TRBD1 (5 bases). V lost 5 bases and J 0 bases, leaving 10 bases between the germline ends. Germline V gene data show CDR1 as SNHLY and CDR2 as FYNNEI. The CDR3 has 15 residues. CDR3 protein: CASSYQGATNEKLFF. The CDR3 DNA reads TGTGCCAGCAGTTATCAGGGTGCAACTAATGAAAAACTGTTTTTT.

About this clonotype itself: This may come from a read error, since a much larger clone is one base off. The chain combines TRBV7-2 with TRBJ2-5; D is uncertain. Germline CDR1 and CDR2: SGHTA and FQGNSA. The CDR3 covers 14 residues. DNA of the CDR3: TGTGCCAGCAGATTAGTTGCGGTCCAAGAGACCCAGTACTTC. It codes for CASRLVAVQETQYF.

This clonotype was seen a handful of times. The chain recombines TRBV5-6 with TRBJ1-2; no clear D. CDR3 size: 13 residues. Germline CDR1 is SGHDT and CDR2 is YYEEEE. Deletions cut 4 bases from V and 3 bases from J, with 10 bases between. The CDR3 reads CASSIYDYYGYTF. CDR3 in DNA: TGTGCCAGCAGCATTTACGATTACTATGGCTACACCTTC.

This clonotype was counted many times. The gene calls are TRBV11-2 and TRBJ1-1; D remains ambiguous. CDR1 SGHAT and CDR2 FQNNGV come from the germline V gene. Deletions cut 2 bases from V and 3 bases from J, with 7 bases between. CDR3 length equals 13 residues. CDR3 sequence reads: CASSLSLDTEAFF. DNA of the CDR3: TGTGCCAGCAGCTTATCTTTGGACACTGAAGCTTTCTTT.

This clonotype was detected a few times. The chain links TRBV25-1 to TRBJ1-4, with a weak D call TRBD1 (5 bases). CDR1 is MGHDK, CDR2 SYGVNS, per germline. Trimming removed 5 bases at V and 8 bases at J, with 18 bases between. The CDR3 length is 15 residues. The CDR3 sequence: CASSFPHKAGEKLFF. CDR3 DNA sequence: TGTGCCAGCAGTTTCCCTCACAAAGCAGGGGAAAAACTGTTTTTT.

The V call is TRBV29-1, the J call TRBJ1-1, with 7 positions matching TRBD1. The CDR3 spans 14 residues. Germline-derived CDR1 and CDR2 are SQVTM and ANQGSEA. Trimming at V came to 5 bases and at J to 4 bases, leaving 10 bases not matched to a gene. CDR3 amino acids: CSVYGQEPGTEAFF. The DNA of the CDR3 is TGCAGCGTTTACGGACAGGAGCCAGGCACTGAAGCTTTCTTT.

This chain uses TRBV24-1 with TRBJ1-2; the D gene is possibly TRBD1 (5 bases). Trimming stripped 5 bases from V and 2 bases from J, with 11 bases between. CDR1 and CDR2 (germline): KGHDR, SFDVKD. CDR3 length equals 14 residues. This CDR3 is CATSGGAENYGYTF. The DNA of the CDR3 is TGTGCCACCAGTGGAGGGGCAGAGAACTATGGCTACACCTTC.

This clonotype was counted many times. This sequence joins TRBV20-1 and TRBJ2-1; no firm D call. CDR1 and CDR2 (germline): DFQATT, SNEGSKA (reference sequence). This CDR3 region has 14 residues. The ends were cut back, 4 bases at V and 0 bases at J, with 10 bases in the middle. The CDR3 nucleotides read TGCAGTGCTAACAGCGTCTACTCCTACAATGAGCAGTTCTTC. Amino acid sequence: CSANSVYSYNEQFF.

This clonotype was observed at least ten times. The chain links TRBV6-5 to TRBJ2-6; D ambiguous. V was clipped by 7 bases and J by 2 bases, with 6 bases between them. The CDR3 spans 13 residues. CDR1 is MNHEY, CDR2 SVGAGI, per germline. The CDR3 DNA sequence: TGTGCCAGCACCCAGACTGGGGCCAACGTCCTGACTTTC. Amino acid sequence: CASTQTGANVLTF.

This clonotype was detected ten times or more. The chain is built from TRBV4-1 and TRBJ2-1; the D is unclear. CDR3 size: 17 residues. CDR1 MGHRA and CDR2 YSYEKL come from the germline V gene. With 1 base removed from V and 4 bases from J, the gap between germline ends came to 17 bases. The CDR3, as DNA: TGCGCCAGCAGCCAAGTACCCCCCGGGCTACCTTACAATGAGCAGTTCTTC. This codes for CASSQVPPGLPYNEQFF.

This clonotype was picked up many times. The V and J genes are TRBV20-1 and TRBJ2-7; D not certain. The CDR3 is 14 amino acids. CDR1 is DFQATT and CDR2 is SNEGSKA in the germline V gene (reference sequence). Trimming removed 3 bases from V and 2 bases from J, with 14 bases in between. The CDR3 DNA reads TGCAGTGCTAGTACGGCTATCCGCACCTACGAGCAGTACTTC. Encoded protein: CSASTAIRTYEQYF.

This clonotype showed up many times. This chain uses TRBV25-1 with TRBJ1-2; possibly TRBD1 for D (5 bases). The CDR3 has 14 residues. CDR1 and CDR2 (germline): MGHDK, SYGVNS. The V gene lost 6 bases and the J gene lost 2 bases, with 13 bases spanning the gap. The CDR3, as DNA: TGTGCCAGCAGGCGGGGCGCAGGCAACTATGGCTACACCTTC. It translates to CASRRGAGNYGYTF.

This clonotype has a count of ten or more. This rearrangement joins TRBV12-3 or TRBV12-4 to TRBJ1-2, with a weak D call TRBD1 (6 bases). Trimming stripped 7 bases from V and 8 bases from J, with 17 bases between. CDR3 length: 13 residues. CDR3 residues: CASTKDSVNGYTF. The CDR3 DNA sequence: TGTGCCAGCACTAAGGACAGCGTCAACGGCTACACCTTC.

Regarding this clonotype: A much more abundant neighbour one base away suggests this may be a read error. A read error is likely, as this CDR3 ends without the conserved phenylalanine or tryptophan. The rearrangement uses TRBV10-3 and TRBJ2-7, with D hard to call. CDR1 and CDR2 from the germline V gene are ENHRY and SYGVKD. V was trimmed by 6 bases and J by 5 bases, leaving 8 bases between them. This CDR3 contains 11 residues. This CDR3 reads CAIRGYHEQYL. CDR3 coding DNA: TGTGCCATCAGGGGGTACCACGAGCAGTACTTA.

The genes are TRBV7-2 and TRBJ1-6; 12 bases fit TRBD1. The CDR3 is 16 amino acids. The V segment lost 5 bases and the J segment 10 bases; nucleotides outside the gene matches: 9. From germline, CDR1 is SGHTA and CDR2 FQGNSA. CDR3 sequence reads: CASSPVGTGGGSPLHF. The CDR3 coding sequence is TGTGCCAGCAGCCCAGTAGGGACAGGGGGCGGGTCACCCCTCCACTTT.

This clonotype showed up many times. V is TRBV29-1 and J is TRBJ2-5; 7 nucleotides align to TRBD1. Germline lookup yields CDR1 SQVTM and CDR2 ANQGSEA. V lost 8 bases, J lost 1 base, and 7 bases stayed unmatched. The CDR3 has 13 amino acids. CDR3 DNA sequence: TGCAGCCGACCGGGACAGTTCCAAGAGACCCAGTACTTC. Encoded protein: CSRPGQFQETQYF.

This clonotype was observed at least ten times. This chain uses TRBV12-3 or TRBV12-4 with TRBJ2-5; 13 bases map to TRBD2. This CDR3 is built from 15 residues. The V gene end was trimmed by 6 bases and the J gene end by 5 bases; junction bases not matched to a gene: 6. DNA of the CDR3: TGTGCCAGCAGGTCCGGGACTAGCGGGAAGGAGACCCAGTACTTC. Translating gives CASRSGTSGKETQYF.

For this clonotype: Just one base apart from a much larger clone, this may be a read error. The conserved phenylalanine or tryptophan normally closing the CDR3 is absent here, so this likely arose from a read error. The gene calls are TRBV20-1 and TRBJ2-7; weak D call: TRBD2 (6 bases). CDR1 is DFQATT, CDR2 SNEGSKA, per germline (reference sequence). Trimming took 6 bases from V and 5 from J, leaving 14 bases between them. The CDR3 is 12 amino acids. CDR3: CSAKLASHEQYY. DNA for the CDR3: TGCAGTGCAAAACTAGCTTCCCACGAGCAGTACTAC.

CDR3 nucleotide sequence: TGTGCCAGCAGCCCCCGGACAGGGGGGGTTGGCTACACCTTC. Translating gives CASSPRTGGVGYTF. The chain couples TRBV11-3 to TRBJ1-2; 10 nucleotides line up with TRBD1. Germline CDR1 and CDR2: SGHNT and YENEEA. This CDR3 spans 14 amino acids. V shed 5 bases and J 7 bases; nucleotides not matched to a gene: 7.

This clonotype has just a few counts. CDR3 DNA: TGCGCCAGCGCGATAGGCGGCTCCTACGAGCAGTACTTC. Its translation: CASAIGGSYEQYF. This chain links TRBV10-2 with TRBJ2-7; D is ambiguous. V was trimmed by 8 bases and J by 0 bases, leaving 11 bases between them. The length of the CDR3 is 13 residues. Germline values: CDR1 WSHSY, CDR2 SAAADI.

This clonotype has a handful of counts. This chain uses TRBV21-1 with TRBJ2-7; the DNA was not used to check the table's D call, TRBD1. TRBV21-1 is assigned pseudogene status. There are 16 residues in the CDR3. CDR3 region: CASSPNGTPEPYEQYF. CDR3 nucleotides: TGTGCCAGCAGCCCAAACGGGACCCCCGAGCCCTACGAGCAGTACTTC.

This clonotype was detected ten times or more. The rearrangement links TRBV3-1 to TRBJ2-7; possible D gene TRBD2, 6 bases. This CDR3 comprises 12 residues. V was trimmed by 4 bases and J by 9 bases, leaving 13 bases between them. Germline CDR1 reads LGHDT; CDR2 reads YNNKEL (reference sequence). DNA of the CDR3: TGTGCCAGCAGCCTAGCCGGGACTGGGCAGTACTTC. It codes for CASSLAGTGQYF.

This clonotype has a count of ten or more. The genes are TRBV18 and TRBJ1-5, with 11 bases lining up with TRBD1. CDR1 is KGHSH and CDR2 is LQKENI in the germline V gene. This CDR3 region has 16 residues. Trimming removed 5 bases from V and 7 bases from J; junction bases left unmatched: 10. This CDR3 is CASSSMDRGQGQPQHF. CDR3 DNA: TGTGCCAGCTCATCGATGGACAGGGGGCAAGGGCAGCCCCAGCATTTT.

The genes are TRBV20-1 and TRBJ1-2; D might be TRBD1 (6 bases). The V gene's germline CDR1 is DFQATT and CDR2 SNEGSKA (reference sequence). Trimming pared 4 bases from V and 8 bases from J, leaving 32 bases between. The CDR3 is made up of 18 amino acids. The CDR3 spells CSATGSGAAAWGEGGYTF. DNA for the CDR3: TGCAGTGCTACGGGCTCAGGGGCAGCTGCTTGGGGCGAAGGCGGCTACACCTTC.

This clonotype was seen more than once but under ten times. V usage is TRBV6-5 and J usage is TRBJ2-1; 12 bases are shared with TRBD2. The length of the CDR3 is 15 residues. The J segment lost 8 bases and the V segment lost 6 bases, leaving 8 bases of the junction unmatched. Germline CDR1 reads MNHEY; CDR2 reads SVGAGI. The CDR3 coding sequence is TGTGCCAGCAGGTCAGGACTAGCGGGGTGGGATGAGCAGTTCTTC. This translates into CASRSGLAGWDEQFF.

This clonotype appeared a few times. The CDR3 sequence is CSASPSGADTQYF. CDR3 in DNA: TGCAGTGCTAGTCCTAGCGGGGCGGATACGCAGTATTTT. V and J are TRBV20-1 and TRBJ2-3; TRBD2 matches at 9 bases. V lost 3 bases to trimming and J lost 6 bases; unmatched junction nucleotides: 4. CDR1 DFQATT and CDR2 SNEGSKA come from the germline V gene (reference sequence). The CDR3 loop spans 13 amino acids.

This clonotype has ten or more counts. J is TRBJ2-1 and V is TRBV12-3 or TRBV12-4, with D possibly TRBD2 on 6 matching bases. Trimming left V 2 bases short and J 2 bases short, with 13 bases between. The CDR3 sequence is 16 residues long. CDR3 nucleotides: TGTGCCAGCAGTTTAATCGGGGGAACCCCCTACAATGAGCAGTTCTTC. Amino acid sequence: CASSLIGGTPYNEQFF.

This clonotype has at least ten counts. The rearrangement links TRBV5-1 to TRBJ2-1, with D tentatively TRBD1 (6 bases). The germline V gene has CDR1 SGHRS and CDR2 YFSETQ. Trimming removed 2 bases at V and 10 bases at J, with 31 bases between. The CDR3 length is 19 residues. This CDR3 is CASSFDLVVYRVNPREQFF. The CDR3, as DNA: TGCGCCAGCAGCTTTGATTTAGTTGTTTACAGGGTTAACCCGCGCGAGCAGTTCTTC.